Shown below are 28 T cell receptor beta chains from a single sample sequenced in a study of patients and donors after allogeneic stem cell transplantation. TCRdb reprocessed the RT-PCR reads via MiXCR and lists one record per CDR3 protein. The repertoire has 200,000 to 250,000 distinct CDR3 sequences, 13% to 15% of them found once; the top ten carry approximately 10%. Material: blood, either unsorted or a sorted T cell fraction (not recorded which). All receptors derive from a human donor who was either an allogeneic HSCT recipient or a stem cell or donor lymphocyte infusion donor (not recorded which). It is not recorded whose cells these are; they may come from a transplant donor.

J is TRBJ2-5 and V is TRBV20-1; D might be TRBD1 (6 bases). V lost 6 bases and J lost 1, with 18 bases in between. Germline V gene lookup returns CDR1 DFQATT and CDR2 SNEGSKA (reference sequence). The CDR3 length is 15 residues. CDR3 nucleotide sequence: TGCAGTGCAACCATGGACAGTGCTACCCAAGAGACCCAGTACTTC. It yields the protein CSATMDSATQETQYF.

There are many counts of this clonotype. The V and J genes are TRBV5-1 and TRBJ2-1; 7 bases line up with TRBD2. The CDR3 consists of 15 residues. Trimming at V came to 4 bases and at J to 9 bases, leaving 13 bases not matched to a gene. Germline assignment: CDR1 SGHRS and CDR2 YFSETQ. The CDR3 region has the DNA TGCGCCAGCAGCCGGGAAGGGAGGGATGAAGGTGAGCAGTTCTTC. It encodes CASSREGRDEGEQFF.

V and J are TRBV5-6 and TRBJ2-6, with a weak D call TRBD1 (5 bases). The germline V gene has CDR1 SGHDT and CDR2 YYEEEE. The CDR3 is made up of 18 amino acids. The V end lost 0 bases, the J end lost 0 bases, and 13 bases lay between the germline ends. CDR3 sequence (DNA): TGTGCCAGCAGCTTGGATTACAGGCTACTCTCTGGGGCCAACGTCCTGACTTTC. Its protein product is CASSLDYRLLSGANVLTF.

This chain links TRBV7-9 with TRBJ2-7, with 7 bases fitting TRBD1. The CDR3 totals 14 residues. V lost 5 bases, J lost 6 bases, and 10 bases stayed unmatched. Looked up from germline, CDR1 is SEHNR and CDR2 is FQNEAQ (reference sequence). The CDR3, as DNA: TGTGCCAGCAGCCAGGGACAGACGAGGGGCGAGCAGTACTTC. This gives the protein CASSQGQTRGEQYF.

This clonotype was found a few times. The chain has TRBV6-1 and TRBJ2-4, with TRBD2 matching 14 bases. V was clipped by 6 bases and J by 12 bases; unmatched bases: 10. Looked up from germline, CDR1 is MNHNS and CDR2 is SASEGT. The CDR3 runs to 15 residues. CDR3 in amino acids: CASSHPGTSGSGQYF. CDR3 coding DNA: TGTGCCAGCAGCCACCCCGGGACTAGCGGGAGTGGTCAGTACTTC.

This clonotype has a count of ten or more. The chain recombines TRBV5-6 with TRBJ1-1; possibly TRBD1 for D (5 bases). This CDR3 is built from 17 residues. The V end lost 3 bases, the J end lost 4 bases, and 22 bases lay between the germline ends. In germline, CDR1 is SGHDT, CDR2 YYEEEE. The CDR3 DNA sequence: TGTGCCAGCAGCTGGAGTATTAGGCGGAGGGGAAGCACTGAAGCTTTCTTT. Its protein product is CASSWSIRRRGSTEAFF.

Only a few counts were recorded for this clonotype. The chain carries TRBV12-3 or TRBV12-4 and TRBJ1-6; D remains unclear. This CDR3 contains 12 residues. Deletions cut 7 bases from V and 6 bases from J, with 7 bases between. The CDR3 here is CASTQSNSPLHF. As DNA, the CDR3 is TGTGCCAGCACACAAAGTAATTCACCCCTCCACTTT.

This clonotype was recorded many times. The rearrangement uses TRBV21-1 and TRBJ2-7. TRBV21-1 is marked as a pseudogene. This CDR3 has 12 residues. The CDR3 DNA is TGTGCCAGCAGCACGAGCTCCTACGAGCAGTACTTC. This codes for CASSTSSYEQYF.

This clonotype was seen a few times. The chain's CDR3 is CSVQLGTSGANVLTF. In nucleotides, the CDR3 is TGCAGCGTTCAACTAGGGACATCTGGGGCCAACGTCCTGACTTTC. This chain joins TRBV29-1 and TRBJ2-6; TRBD1 might be the D (6 bases). The CDR3 length is 15 residues. Trimming removed 5 bases from V and 1 base from J, with 12 bases in between. CDR1 is SQVTM and CDR2 is ANQGSEA in the germline V gene.

This clonotype was detected a few times. This chain joins TRBV25-1 and TRBJ1-2; D might be TRBD1 (6 bases). This CDR3 is 15 amino acids long. The V gene lost 2 bases and the J gene lost 2 bases, with 12 bases spanning the gap. CDR1 is MGHDK, CDR2 SYGVNS, per germline. CDR3 in amino acids: CASSETGRGNYGYTF. CDR3 in DNA: TGTGCCAGCAGTGAAACAGGGCGGGGGAACTATGGCTACACCTTC.

This clonotype came up many times. The chain employs TRBV11-2 and TRBJ1-4; maybe TRBD1 (6 bases). Per germline, CDR1 SGHAT and CDR2 FQNNGV. The V end was cut by 2 bases, the J end by 8 bases, with 21 bases between. The CDR3 totals 17 residues. The CDR3 loop reads CASSLLGRGRGTEKLFF. CDR3 DNA sequence: TGTGCCAGCAGCTTACTGGGACGGGGGCGCGGGACCGAAAAACTGTTTTTT.

The J gene is TRBJ2-1, the V gene TRBV20-1, with a possible D match to TRBD1 (6 bases). The germline V gene has CDR1 DFQATT and CDR2 SNEGSKA (reference sequence). CDR3 size: 13 residues. Trimming removed 0 bases at V and 7 bases at J, with 10 bases between. CDR3 loop: CSARDGGKNEQFF. DNA of the CDR3: TGCAGTGCTAGAGATGGGGGCAAGAATGAGCAGTTCTTC.

This clonotype was seen a handful of times. The V and J genes are TRBV5-8 and TRBJ2-3; no firm D call. V shed 4 bases and J shed 1 base, with 10 bases lying between them. The CDR3 loop spans 14 amino acids. The V gene's germline CDR1 is SGHTS and CDR2 YDEGEE. CDR3 loop: CASSTIRGTDTQYF. CDR3 nucleotides: TGTGCCAGCAGCACAATTAGGGGCACAGATACGCAGTATTTT.

The chain combines TRBV25-1 with TRBJ2-5; 13 nucleotides agree with TRBD2. The CDR3 is 15 amino acids. The germline V gene has CDR1 MGHDK and CDR2 SYGVNS. V shed 6 bases, J shed 5 bases, and the junction held 6 bases outside the gene matches. CDR3 residues: CASSELAGGDETQYF. The DNA of the CDR3 is TGTGCCAGCAGCGAACTAGCGGGAGGGGATGAGACCCAGTACTTC.

This clonotype was counted between two and nine times. This chain links TRBV5-4 with TRBJ1-2; possible D gene TRBD1, 5 bases. With 4 bases removed from V and 2 bases from J, the gap between germline ends came to 15 bases. CDR1 and CDR2 from the germline V gene are SGHNT and YYREEE (reference sequence). This CDR3 has 15 amino acids. Written as DNA, the CDR3 is TGTGCCAGCAGCCCCGAGGGGCGGGCGAACTATGGCTACACCTTC. It translates to CASSPEGRANYGYTF.

This clonotype was seen repeatedly, ten times or more. The gene calls are TRBV3-1 and TRBJ2-7; 7 bases agree with TRBD1. V was pared by 1 base and J by 1 base, with 7 bases of the junction left unmatched. CDR1 LGHDT and CDR2 YNNKEL come from the germline V gene (reference sequence). The CDR3 covers 16 residues. CDR3 sequence (DNA): TGTGCCAGCAGCCAAGGTGGATGGGGACAGTCCTACGAGCAGTACTTC. It translates to CASSQGGWGQSYEQYF.

This clonotype occurred many times. The chain uses TRBV6-2 or TRBV6-3 and TRBJ1-2; TRBD1 matches at 7 bases. Germline values: CDR1 MNHEY, CDR2 SVGEGT. CDR3 size: 15 residues. With V trimmed by 0 bases and J by 7 bases, 8 bases remained unmatched. Here the CDR3 reads CASSYSQRQGTGYTF. The CDR3 DNA reads as TGTGCCAGCAGTTACTCTCAACGACAGGGAACTGGCTACACCTTC.

The chain employs TRBV19 and TRBJ2-2; D is uncertain. The V gene's germline CDR1 is LNHDA and CDR2 SQIVND (reference sequence). The CDR3 consists of 14 residues. V dropped 10 bases and J dropped 0 bases, with 12 bases sitting between them. The CDR3 sequence is CATRSQPNTGELFF. The DNA of the CDR3 is TGTGCCACCCGAAGCCAGCCGAACACCGGGGAGCTGTTTTTT.

This clonotype came up many times. V is TRBV6-5 and J is TRBJ2-3; TRBD2 matches 8 bases. CDR3 length: 16 amino acids. V shed 2 bases and J 2 bases; nucleotides not matched to a gene: 6. From germline, CDR1 is MNHEY and CDR2 SVGAGI. CDR3 in amino acids: CASSYSGGRLTDTQYF. CDR3 bases: TGTGCCAGCAGTTACAGCGGGGGAAGGCTCACAGATACGCAGTATTTT.

About this clonotype: Possible read error: a much larger clone is one base away. V is TRBV7-3 and J is TRBJ2-1, with 10 bases identical to TRBD2. From germline, CDR1 is SGHTA and CDR2 FQGTGA. The CDR3 covers 15 residues. The CDR3 sequence is CASSTVSGGFREQLF. CDR3 in DNA: TGTGCCAGCAGCACCGTTAGCGGGGGGTTTCGGGAGCAGTTGTTC.

This clonotype was counted a few times. This chain connects TRBV6-2 or TRBV6-3 to TRBJ2-5; D remains ambiguous. The CDR3 spans 13 residues. Germline lookup yields CDR1 MNHEY and CDR2 SVGEGT. Trimming pared 2 bases from V and 1 base from J, leaving 5 bases between. The CDR3 loop reads CASSYNFQETQYF. Written as DNA, the CDR3 is TGTGCCAGCAGTTACAACTTCCAAGAGACCCAGTACTTC.

The chain employs TRBV20-1 and TRBJ1-2; D is ambiguous. V shed 3 bases and J shed 8 bases, with 19 bases lying between them. The germline V gene has CDR1 DFQATT and CDR2 SNEGSKA (reference sequence). The CDR3 runs to 14 residues. The CDR3 DNA is TGCAGTGCTAGTGCTGGGCCCTTGTTGGAGGGCTACACCTTC. It encodes CSASAGPLLEGYTF.

This clonotype was counted only a few times. The chain has TRBV20-1 and TRBJ2-5; D could derive from TRBD1 or TRBD2 (5 bases each). The germline gives CDR1 DFQATT, CDR2 SNEGSKA (reference sequence). The CDR3 is 14 amino acids. The V end was cut by 5 bases, the J end by 5 bases, with 18 bases between. CDR3 region: CSAALRGAEETQYF. The CDR3 bases are TGCAGTGCTGCCCTAAGAGGGGCGGAGGAGACCCAGTACTTC.

The chain employs TRBV20-1 and TRBJ1-1; no clear D gene. CDR3 length: 12 residues. CDR1 and CDR2 from the germline V gene are DFQATT and SNEGSKA (reference sequence). Trimming cost V 5 bases and J 1 base, with 8 bases left between them. The chain's CDR3 is CSALQTNTEAFF. The CDR3 coding sequence is TGCAGTGCTTTACAGACGAACACTGAAGCTTTCTTT.

This clonotype was counted only a few times. V gene TRBV28 combines with J gene TRBJ2-2; 8 nucleotides line up with TRBD2. The germline CDR1 and CDR2 sequences are MDHEN and SYDVKM. Trimming at V came to 5 bases and at J to 4 bases, leaving 3 bases not matched to a gene. This CDR3 has 14 amino acids. Written as DNA, the CDR3 is TGTGCCAGCAGTGTTAGCGGGGTCACCGGGGAGCTGTTTTTT. Translation gives CASSVSGVTGELFF.

This chain uses TRBV6-6 with TRBJ2-7; 7 bases are a match to TRBD2. Trimming at V came to 8 bases and at J to 2 bases, leaving 6 bases not matched to a gene. CDR1 is MNHNY, CDR2 SVGAGI, per germline (reference sequence). The CDR3 extends over 13 amino acids. The CDR3 region is CASEASGAYEQYF. The CDR3 nucleotides read TGTGCCAGCGAGGCTAGCGGCGCCTACGAGCAGTACTTC.

The sample holds a few counts of this clonotype. V gene TRBV7-9 combines with J gene TRBJ2-7; D perhaps matches TRBD2 (5 bases). Trimming removed 5 bases from V and 3 bases from J, with 17 bases in between. This CDR3 is built from 15 residues. Germline values: CDR1 SEHNR, CDR2 FQNEAQ (reference sequence). CDR3 nucleotides: TGTGCCAGCAGCCGCGGTGGCGGGTGGTACTACGAGCAGTACTTC. Protein product: CASSRGGGWYYEQYF.

This clonotype was seen repeatedly, ten times or more. The chain carries TRBV6-5 and TRBJ2-2; 9 bases align to TRBD1. The CDR3 has 18 amino acids. V lost 2 bases, J lost 1 base, and 8 bases stayed unmatched. Germline CDR1 MNHEY, CDR2 SVGAGI. In DNA form, the CDR3 reads TGTGCCAGCAGTTACGGCGCGACAGGGGGTCTGAACACCGGGGAGCTGTTTTTT. Translated: CASSYGATGGLNTGELFF.